Listed below are T cell receptor beta chains from one sample, sequenced in a study of regulatory T cells in long-lasting Graves disease. Via MiXCR, TCRdb re-called the multiplex PCR reads, giving one row per CDR3 protein. The repertoire holds roughly 500,000 distinct CDR3 sequences, with around 20% as singletons. The sample here was peripheral blood mononuclear cells (PBMCs), taken when the disease was refractory, from a patient treated with antithyroid drugs. The receptors were gathered from a female donor with Graves disease. The CDR3 runs from the conserved cysteine through the conserved F or W. A D gene is named only where the DNA matches it firmly. The listing skips clone size in some rows; elsewhere it reads once, few, many or a size class.

clone size: few
D gene: -
J gene: TRBJ1-1
V gene: TRBV7-9
CDR3 length: 13
CDR3 DNA: TGTGCCAGCAGTTCTACATATACGACTGAAGCTTTCTTT
CDR3 protein: CASSSTYTTEAFF

clone size: many
D gene: TRBD1
J gene: TRBJ1-1
V gene: TRBV6-1
CDR3 length: 15
CDR3 DNA: TGTGCCAGCAGTGAACGGCAGGGGGCGCGCACTGAAGCTTTCTTT
CDR3 protein: CASSERQGARTEAFF

clone size: -
D gene: -
J gene: TRBJ2-1
V gene: TRBV27
CDR3 length: 14
CDR3 DNA: TGTGCCAGCAGTCCCAGGGGACGTTACAATGAGCAGTTCTTC
CDR3 protein: CASSPRGRYNEQFF

clone size: many
D gene: -
J gene: TRBJ1-1
V gene: TRBV7-2
CDR3 length: 14
CDR3 DNA: TGTGCCAGCAGCTTAGTTGCCAGGAACACTGAAGCTTTCTTT
CDR3 protein: CASSLVARNTEAFF

clone size: many
D gene: -
J gene: TRBJ2-7
V gene: TRBV28
CDR3 length: 14
CDR3 DNA: TGTGCCAGCAGTTTCGGGGTCGCCCCCTACGAGCAGTACTTC
CDR3 protein: CASSFGVAPYEQYF

clone size: many
D gene: -
J gene: TRBJ1-2
V gene: TRBV29-1
CDR3 length: 12
CDR3 DNA: TGCAGCGTCGCCTATATGGGCACGGGCTACACCTTC
CDR3 protein: CSVAYMGTGYTF

clone size: once
D gene: TRBD2
J gene: TRBJ2-7
V gene: TRBV19
CDR3 length: 16
CDR3 DNA: TGTGCCAGTAGTATGGGGTTTGGGCTAGCGGGTCGCGAGCAGTACTTC
CDR3 protein: CASSMGFGLAGREQYF

clone size: many
D gene: TRBD2
J gene: TRBJ2-7
V gene: TRBV15
CDR3 length: 15
CDR3 DNA: TGTGCCACCAGCAGAGGAGCTAGCGGGAGACACGAGCAGTACTTC
CDR3 protein: CATSRGASGRHEQYF

clone size: many
D gene: TRBD1
J gene: TRBJ2-5
V gene: TRBV12-3/TRBV12-4
CDR3 length: 14
CDR3 DNA: TGTGCCAGCAGCCGGGACAGAGCCCAAGAGACCCAGTACTTC
CDR3 protein: CASSRDRAQETQYF

clone size: -
D gene: -
J gene: TRBJ2-6
V gene: TRBV6-1
CDR3 length: 15
CDR3 DNA: TGTGCCAGCAGCCCCCTCATGGGTGGGGCCAACGTCCTGACTTTC
CDR3 protein: CASSPLMGGANVLTF

clone size: few
D gene: -
J gene: TRBJ1-1
V gene: TRBV19
CDR3 length: 15
CDR3 DNA: TGTGCCAGTAGTATAGCGGGCGCGAGGGTCACTGAAGCTTTCTTT
CDR3 protein: CASSIAGARVTEAFF

clone size: -
D gene: TRBD2
J gene: TRBJ2-3
V gene: TRBV7-2
CDR3 length: 15
CDR3 DNA: TGTGCCAGCTCCCATGGTGGGGGAGGGCCCGTTACGCAGTATTTT
CDR3 protein: CASSHGGGGPVTQYF

clone size: few
D gene: -
J gene: TRBJ2-2
V gene: TRBV11-1
CDR3 length: 14
CDR3 DNA: TGTGCCAGTAGGCGGTTTACGAACACCGGGGAGCTGTTTTTT
CDR3 protein: CASRRFTNTGELFF

clone size: many
D gene: -
J gene: TRBJ2-7
V gene: TRBV5-4
CDR3 length: 16
CDR3 DNA: TGTGCCAGCAGCTTGGAGGGAACAAGGGACCTCCACGAGCAGTACTTC
CDR3 protein: CASSLEGTRDLHEQYF

clone size: many
D gene: -
J gene: TRBJ2-5
V gene: TRBV6-2/TRBV6-3
CDR3 length: 14
CDR3 DNA: TGTGCCAGCAGTTCCGGGTGGATCCAAGAGACCCAGTACTTC
CDR3 protein: CASSSGWIQETQYF

clone size: many
D gene: -
J gene: TRBJ1-5
V gene: TRBV30
CDR3 length: 15
CDR3 DNA: TGTGCCTGGAGTGAAAGTGGGGGTTCGGCGCAGCCCCAGCATTTT
CDR3 protein: CAWSESGGSAQPQHF